A single sample gave rise to the 22 T cell receptor beta chains below, sequenced in a study of blood T cell repertoires in COVID-19 (dated by TCRdb to the early 2020s). The library was prepared using the immunoSEQ multiplex PCR assay. TCRdb retrieved this table from immuneACCESS and kept in-frame rearrangements only. Not all clones are present; in checked studies, unresolved V genes account for under half, and no reason is known for the remainder. The sample table contains about 200,000 clones; only one count was recorded for 80% to 90% of them. The ten top clones hold 3% to 4.5% of the sample. What was sequenced was PBMCs or T cells enriched from blood (not recorded which). The source of these receptors is a woman in her forties with acute COVID-19.

The chain uses TRBV9 and TRBJ1-4; D possibly corresponds to TRBD1 (6 bases). Trimming shortened V by 2 bases and J by 6 bases, and 11 bases separated the two germline ends. CDR3 length: 14 amino acids. Germline V lookup: CDR1 SGDLS, CDR2 YYNGEE. Written as DNA, the CDR3 is TGTGCCAGCAGCGTTACAGGGAGCGATGAAAAACTGTTTTTT. Amino acids: CASSVTGSDEKLFF.

This clone occurred once. The chain carries TRBV18 and TRBJ1-1; no firm D call. The CDR3 sequence is 14 residues long. V lost 0 bases to trimming and J lost 5 bases, with 10 bases between them. Germline CDR1 is KGHSH and CDR2 is LQKENI. CDR3 protein: CASSPPGGGTEAFF. DNA of the CDR3: TGTGCCAGCTCACCACCGGGCGGAGGGACTGAAGCTTTCTTT.

The chain is built from TRBV6-2 or TRBV6-3 and TRBJ2-7; 7 nucleotides agree with TRBD2. The CDR3 is made up of 12 amino acids. V lost 2 bases to trimming and J lost 7 bases; unmatched junction nucleotides: 2. The germline V gene has CDR1 MNHEY and CDR2 SVGEGT. The CDR3 region is CASSYTGGEQYF. CDR3 nucleotides: TGTGCCAGCAGTTACACGGGGGGAGAGCAGTACTTC.

V usage is TRBV5-1 and J usage is TRBJ2-3, with a weak D call TRBD2 (5 bases). In germline, CDR1 is SGHRS, CDR2 YFSETQ. The CDR3 loop spans 16 amino acids. The V gene lost 0 bases and the J gene lost 4 bases, with 15 bases spanning the gap. The CDR3 nucleotides are TGCGCCAGCAGCTTGGGGCCGAGGAGCGGCGCAGATACGCAGTATTTT. Translated: CASSLGPRSGADTQYF.

V is TRBV27 and J is TRBJ2-7; 9 positions match TRBD1. V shed 3 bases and J 2 bases; nucleotides not matched to a gene: 5. The CDR3 is made up of 15 amino acids. Germline CDR1 and CDR2: MNHEY and SMNVEV (reference sequence). CDR3 loop: CASSFRQGVAYEQYF. The DNA of the CDR3 is TGTGCCAGCAGTTTCCGACAGGGGGTAGCCTACGAGCAGTACTTC.

The gene calls are TRBV14 and TRBJ1-1; TRBD1 matches at 8 bases. Germline V gives CDR1 SGHDN, CDR2 FVKESK. The CDR3 contains 14 residues. The J segment lost 4 bases and the V segment lost 6 bases, leaving 7 bases of the junction unmatched. CDR3 sequence reads: CASSPRGLSTEAFF. The CDR3 bases are TGTGCCAGCAGTCCCAGGGGGCTGAGCACTGAAGCTTTCTTT.

The CDR3 reads CASSPGQRPYEQYF. CDR3 DNA: TGTGCCAGCAGCCCGGGACAGCGACCCTACGAGCAGTACTTC. The chain links TRBV7-3 to TRBJ2-7; TRBD1 agrees at 7 bases. This CDR3 region has 14 residues. V was pared by 5 bases and J by 2 bases, with 6 bases of the junction left unmatched. Germline V gene data show CDR1 as SGHTA and CDR2 as FQGTGA.

A single count supports this clone. This rearrangement joins TRBV14 to TRBJ2-1; D perhaps matches TRBD1 (6 bases). The germline V and J ends were trimmed by 0 bases and 3 bases, with 15 bases remaining between them. The germline V gene encodes CDR1 SGHDN and CDR2 FVKESK. The CDR3 is 17 amino acids. For the CDR3, the DNA is TGTGCCAGCAGCCAAGATTTTCGGACAGTCAACTACAATGAGCAGTTCTTC. The encoded protein is CASSQDFRTVNYNEQFF.

The DNA for the CDR3 is TGCGCCAGCAGCCCCAGCGGACAGGGGGCGAACAATGAGCAGTTCTTC. Amino acids: CASSPSGQGANNEQFF. The J gene is TRBJ2-1, the V gene TRBV5-1; 11 nucleotides agree with TRBD1. V gave up 4 bases and J gave up 5 bases; unmatched junction bases: 8. Per the germline V gene, CDR1 is SGHRS and CDR2 is YFSETQ. The CDR3 extends over 16 amino acids.

The chain carries TRBV28 and TRBJ1-3; TRBD1 might be the D (5 bases). This CDR3 has 15 amino acids. Trimming removed 6 bases at V and 0 bases at J, with 12 bases between. Looked up from germline, CDR1 is MDHEN and CDR2 is SYDVKM. The CDR3 loop reads CASSSTQGSGNTIYF. The CDR3 DNA reads as TGTGCCAGCAGCAGCACCCAGGGCTCTGGAAACACCATATATTTT.

The chain uses TRBV13 and TRBJ1-2; 8 bases line up with TRBD1. CDR1 is PRHDT, CDR2 FYEKMQ, per germline (reference sequence). CDR3 length: 16 amino acids. The ends lost 5 bases at V and 0 bases at J; junction bases unmatched: 8. This CDR3 is CASSTRTGPANYGYTF. The CDR3 DNA sequence: TGTGCCAGCAGCACCCGGACAGGGCCAGCTAACTATGGCTACACCTTC.

The sample holds one count of this clone. The chain uses TRBV5-4 and TRBJ2-7; 7 bases match TRBD2. With V trimmed by 0 bases and J by 1 base, 4 bases remained unmatched. This CDR3 has 15 amino acids. Germline CDR1 is SGHNT and CDR2 is YYREEE (reference sequence). CDR3 in amino acids: CASSLDPSGSYEQYF. In nucleotides, the CDR3 is TGTGCCAGCAGCTTGGACCCTAGCGGATCCTACGAGCAGTACTTC.

In the case of this clone: Mismatch with germline at one junction end may stem from a read error. The rearrangement links TRBV13 to TRBJ2-3; 8 bases are a match to TRBD1. The CDR3 has 18 residues. CDR1 and CDR2 from the germline V gene are PRHDT and FYEKMQ (reference sequence). The CDR3 DNA reads TGTGCCAGCAGCTTACCCCACGGGACAGGCCCATTCACATATACGCAGTATTTT. Amino acids: CASSLPHGTGPFTYTQYF.

The chain links TRBV10-3 to TRBJ2-3; the match to TRBD2 covers 9 bases. The CDR3 extends over 16 amino acids. Germline V CDR1 and CDR2: ENHRY, SYGVKD. Trimming cost V 6 bases and J 0 bases; bases outside gene matches: 7. In DNA form, the CDR3 reads TGTGCCATCAGACCCATAGCGGGAGTGAGCACAGATACGCAGTATTTT. Protein product: CAIRPIAGVSTDTQYF.

The chain combines TRBV7-6 with TRBJ1-5; tentative D call: TRBD1 (5 bases). CDR1 is SGHVS, CDR2 FNYEAQ, per germline. This CDR3 region has 15 residues. The germline V and J ends were trimmed by 1 base and 7 bases, with 14 bases remaining between them. The CDR3, as DNA: TGTGCCAGCAGCTTAGGACACCAGGGAAGGCAGCCCCAGCATTTT. Translated, it gives CASSLGHQGRQPQHF.

This chain uses TRBV28 with TRBJ2-7; D is perhaps TRBD1 (5 bases). Deletions cut 2 bases from V and 2 bases from J, with 7 bases between. Germline assignment: CDR1 MDHEN and CDR2 SYDVKM. The length of the CDR3 is 13 residues. The CDR3 here is CASSLQGTYEQYF. CDR3 nucleotide sequence: TGTGCCAGCAGTTTACAGGGCACCTACGAGCAGTACTTC. The full variable domain, with the rest looked up from reference TRBV28 and TRBJ2-7, is DVKVTQSSRYLVKRTGEKVFLECVQDMDHENMFWYRQDPGLGLRLIYFSYDVKMKEKGDIPEGYSVSREKKERFSLILESASTNQTSMYLCASSLQGTYEQYFGPGTRLTVT.

The V and J genes are TRBV5-1 and TRBJ2-1; TRBD2 aligns across 10 bases. The CDR3 sequence is 15 residues long. Germline V CDR1 and CDR2: SGHRS, YFSETQ. V was clipped by 5 bases and J by 6 bases; unmatched bases: 8. CDR3 protein: CASSPPSGRLNEQFF. The CDR3 DNA follows: TGCGCCAGCAGTCCCCCTAGCGGGAGACTCAATGAGCAGTTCTTC.

The genes are TRBV3-1 (or the pseudogene TRBV3-2) and TRBJ1-1; TRBD1 is a possible D gene (5 bases). V lost 1 base and J 10 bases, leaving 13 bases between the germline ends. Germline V gene data show CDR1 as LGHDT and CDR2 as YNNKEL (reference sequence). The length of the CDR3 is 13 residues. The CDR3 here is CASSQGTPGGAFF. As DNA, the CDR3 is TGTGCCAGCAGCCAAGGGACCCCGGGGGGAGCTTTCTTT.

The chain uses TRBV10-2 and TRBJ2-1; 7 bases match TRBD2. The CDR3 sequence is 16 residues long. CDR1 is WSHSY, CDR2 SAAADI, per germline. Trimming at V came to 0 bases and at J to 3 bases, leaving 5 bases not matched to a gene. In DNA, the CDR3 is TGCGCCAGCAGTGAGTCCAAGCGGGGCTACTACAATGAGCAGTTCTTC. Translated: CASSESKRGYYNEQFF.

The gene calls are TRBV9 and TRBJ2-2; 14 nucleotides align to TRBD2. The V and J ends lost 0 bases and 11 bases, in that order; junction bases with no gene match: 6. Germline CDR1 and CDR2: SGDLS and YYNGEE. The CDR3 consists of 16 residues. The DNA of the CDR3 is TGTGCCAGCAGCGTAGCTGAGACTAGCGGGAGGGCTGAGCTGTTTTTT. Protein sequence: CASSVAETSGRAELFF.

CDR3 coding DNA: TGTGCCAGCAGCGCTAGCGGGAGGAACACCGGGGAGCTGTTTTTT. Protein: CASSASGRNTGELFF. The V call is TRBV9, the J call TRBJ2-2, with 10 nucleotides matching TRBD2. The V gene end was trimmed by 3 bases and the J gene end by 1 base; junction bases not matched to a gene: 0. The CDR3 is 15 amino acids. Germline V lookup: CDR1 SGDLS, CDR2 YYNGEE.

In this sample, this clone turned up once. The chain carries TRBV5-1 and TRBJ2-2; TRBD2 matches 10 bases. V gave up 5 bases and J gave up 4 bases; unmatched junction bases: 8. Germline CDR1 and CDR2: SGHRS and YFSETQ. This CDR3 has 16 residues. DNA for the CDR3: TGCGCCAGCAGAAACGAGCGGGAGGGCCCCACCGGGGAGCTGTTTTTT. This sequence encodes CASRNEREGPTGELFF.